A single sample is the source of the 23 T cell receptor beta chains below, sequenced in a study of blood T cell repertoires in COVID-19. Sequencing used immunoSEQ multiplex PCR; TCRdb keeps in-frame clones, though not all of them. Here the sample spans 400,000 to 550,000 clones, roughly 90% being singletons. Source material: peripheral blood. These receptors were taken from a woman aged 25 to 39 with acute or convalescent COVID-19.

The CDR3 region has the DNA TGTGCCAGCAACACAGGGGGCCCTGAAGCTTTCTTT. This encodes CASNTGGPEAFF. The V and J genes are TRBV18 and TRBJ1-1; 9 bases fit TRBD1. With V trimmed by 8 bases and J by 6 bases, 4 bases remained unmatched. Germline CDR1 and CDR2: KGHSH and LQKENI. CDR3 size: 12 residues.

The V and J genes are TRBV10-3 and TRBJ2-7; the D is unclear. CDR1 and CDR2 (germline): ENHRY, SYGVKD. Trimming removed 3 bases at V and 6 bases at J, with 6 bases between. The CDR3 contains 11 residues. The CDR3 reads CAISEQSEQYF. For the CDR3, the DNA is TGTGCCATCAGTGAACAGAGCGAGCAGTACTTC.

This clone has only one observation. The chain is built from TRBV6-4 and TRBJ2-3; 12 nucleotides agree with TRBD2. This CDR3 region has 16 residues. Germline assignment: CDR1 MRHNA and CDR2 SNTAGT. The V gene end was trimmed by 0 bases and the J gene end by 4 bases; junction bases not matched to a gene: 2. The DNA of the CDR3 is TGTGCCAGCAGTGACTCGCTAGCGGGGGGGCCAGATACGCAGTATTTT. Translation gives CASSDSLAGGPDTQYF.

The chain is built from TRBV28 and TRBJ2-7, with D unresolved. This CDR3 has 12 residues. Germline CDR1 is MDHEN and CDR2 is SYDVKM. V lost 6 bases to trimming and J lost 4 bases, with 10 bases between them. The CDR3 is CASSFPSYEQYF. Here the CDR3 DNA reads TGTGCCAGCAGCTTCCCCTCTTACGAGCAGTACTTC.

The chain joins TRBV9 to TRBJ1-3; no reliable D call. The CDR3 extends over 14 amino acids. V was trimmed by 3 bases and J by 2 bases, leaving 9 bases between them. CDR1 and CDR2 from the germline V gene are SGDLS and YYNGEE. The CDR3 DNA is TGTGCCAGCAGCGCCCCCGGGACTGGAAACACCATATATTTT. It is translated as CASSAPGTGNTIYF.

This clone occurred a few times. J is TRBJ1-2 and V is TRBV6-5, with D perhaps matching TRBD1 (5 bases). CDR1 and CDR2 from the germline V gene are MNHEY and SVGAGI. This CDR3 has 14 residues. The V end was cut by 8 bases, the J end by 4 bases, with 17 bases between. CDR3 nucleotides: TGTGCCAGCGTCCTCGAAGGGGCAGTCTATGGCTACACCTTC. This sequence encodes CASVLEGAVYGYTF.

This chain connects TRBV4-1 to TRBJ2-7, with TRBD2 as a possible D gene (6 bases). This CDR3 has 15 residues. Germline-derived CDR1 and CDR2 are MGHRA and YSYEKL. The ends were cut back, 4 bases at V and 0 bases at J, with 13 bases in the middle. This CDR3 is CASSLGGPSSYEQYF. DNA of the CDR3: TGCGCCAGCAGCCTTGGAGGGCCGAGCTCCTACGAGCAGTACTTC.

The chain carries TRBV4-1 and TRBJ2-4, with 12 bases that match TRBD1. CDR3 length equals 15 residues. The germline V gene encodes CDR1 MGHRA and CDR2 YSYEKL. V shed 3 bases and J 6 bases; nucleotides not matched to a gene: 3. The CDR3 DNA is TGCGCCAGCAGCCAGCCGGGACAGGGGGCAAACATTCAGTACTTC. Protein product: CASSQPGQGANIQYF.

This chain uses TRBV27 with TRBJ2-3; 9 nucleotides align to TRBD1. Trimming removed 7 bases from V and 4 bases from J; junction bases left unmatched: 6. Germline V CDR1 and CDR2: MNHEY, SMNVEV (reference sequence). The CDR3 has 14 amino acids. CDR3 loop: CASTGTGTADTQYF. As DNA, the CDR3 is TGTGCCAGCACCGGGACAGGGACCGCAGATACGCAGTATTTT.

The rearrangement links TRBV6-5 to TRBJ1-5; a possible D gene is TRBD1 (5 bases). V was clipped by 8 bases and J by 3 bases, with 14 bases between them. The CDR3 is 14 residues long. The germline V gene encodes CDR1 MNHEY and CDR2 SVGAGI. CDR3 nucleotides: TGTGCCAGCGGGACGGGACTGTACAATCAGCCCCAGCATTTT. Its translation: CASGTGLYNQPQHF.

The genes are TRBV15 and TRBJ1-5; tentatively, D is TRBD1 (5 bases). The germline V gene encodes CDR1 LNHNV and CDR2 YYDKDF (reference sequence). Trimming pared 6 bases from V and 0 bases from J, leaving 21 bases between. The CDR3 is 18 amino acids. The DNA for the CDR3 is TGTGCCACCAGGAGTCGACAGCCGGCCACTTATAGCAATCAGCCCCAGCATTTT. As protein: CATRSRQPATYSNQPQHF. Combining the CDR3 with reference TRBV15 and TRBJ1-5 gives the whole variable domain DAMVIQNPRYQVTQFGKPVTLSCSQTLNHNVMYWYQQKSSQAPKLLFHYYDKDFNNEADTPDNFQSRRPNTSFCFLDIRSPGLGDTAMYLCATRSRQPATYSNQPQHFGDGTRLSIL.

The rearrangement uses TRBV27 and TRBJ1-2; TRBD1 might be the D (5 bases). Germline-derived CDR1 and CDR2 are MNHEY and SMNVEV (reference sequence). This CDR3 is built from 12 residues. Trimming left V 5 bases short and J 7 bases short, with 11 bases between. This CDR3 reads CASSVQGGGYTF. In DNA, the CDR3 is TGTGCCAGCAGTGTCCAGGGTGGTGGCTACACCTTC.

The chain is built from TRBV5-8 and TRBJ1-1, with 8 bases that match TRBD1. This CDR3 has 13 amino acids. Germline V lookup: CDR1 SGHTS, CDR2 YDEGEE. Unmatched junction bases numbered 7, after V lost 4 bases and J lost 8 bases. The CDR3 loop reads CASSTRDRLEAFF. For the CDR3, the DNA is TGTGCCAGCAGCACCCGGGACAGGCTCGAAGCTTTCTTT.

The rearrangement links TRBV5-1 to TRBJ2-5; TRBD2 matches at 8 bases. The trim removed 4 bases at V and 3 bases at J, leaving 8 bases unmatched. The CDR3 runs to 15 residues. Germline CDR1 reads SGHRS; CDR2 reads YFSETQ. CDR3: CASSPGGALEETQYF. In nucleotides, the CDR3 is TGCGCCAGCAGCCCCGGGGGGGCACTAGAAGAGACCCAGTACTTC.

The genes are TRBV23-1 and TRBJ1-2, with a weak D call TRBD1 (5 bases). TRBV23-1 qualifies as an ORF whose function is uncertain. V lost 2 bases to trimming and J lost 5 bases, with 12 bases between them. CDR3 length: 14 residues. CDR3 residues: CASSQKTGAYGYTF. CDR3 DNA: TGCGCCAGCAGTCAAAAAACAGGTGCTTATGGCTACACCTTC.

The J gene is TRBJ2-1, the V gene TRBV7-9; 8 nucleotides align to TRBD1. Per the germline V gene, CDR1 is SEHNR and CDR2 is FQNEAQ (reference sequence). This CDR3 spans 19 amino acids. The J segment lost 6 bases and the V segment lost 4 bases, leaving 20 bases of the junction unmatched. CDR3 sequence (DNA): TGTGCCAGCAGCTCATTTATGTGGTCACAGGGGGGTTCCGGCAATGAGCAGTTCTTC. This gives the protein CASSSFMWSQGGSGNEQFF.

The chain employs TRBV6-6 and TRBJ2-1, with 8 bases identical to TRBD1. The ends lost 4 bases at V and 12 bases at J; junction bases unmatched: 5. Germline-derived CDR1 and CDR2 are MNHNY and SVGAGI (reference sequence). This CDR3 spans 12 amino acids. CDR3 bases: TGTGCCAGCAGTTCGCAGGGGGCCTGGCAGTTCTTC. This codes for CASSSQGAWQFF.

V is TRBV11-2 and J is TRBJ1-1; a possible D gene is TRBD1 (5 bases). This CDR3 is built from 15 residues. V was clipped by 4 bases and J by 3 bases, with 15 bases between them. The germline CDR1 and CDR2 sequences are SGHAT and FQNNGV. The CDR3 coding sequence is TGTGCCAGCAGCTCATTCTTCAGGGCGGACACTGAAGCTTTCTTT. Protein product: CASSSFFRADTEAFF.

The chain combines TRBV5-4 with TRBJ2-5; 7 positions agree with TRBD1. CDR3 length: 15 residues. Trimming removed 5 bases from V and 0 bases from J; junction bases left unmatched: 7. Germline lookup yields CDR1 SGHNT and CDR2 YYREEE (reference sequence). The CDR3 sequence: CASRGTEPHQETQYF. As DNA, the CDR3 is TGTGCCAGCAGGGGGACAGAGCCTCACCAAGAGACCCAGTACTTC.

This clone was detected only a few times. The rearrangement uses TRBV5-4 and TRBJ1-3; D may be TRBD1 (6 bases). Trimming took 0 bases from V and 7 from J, leaving 11 bases between them. CDR1 and CDR2 from the germline V gene are SGHNT and YYREEE (reference sequence). The CDR3 contains 14 residues. As DNA, the CDR3 is TGTGCCAGCAGCTTGGACAGGGTAATGAACACCATATATTTT. It specifies CASSLDRVMNTIYF.

Concerning this clone: The same CDR3 arises from other DNA sequences in this sample as well. This sequence joins TRBV5-1 and TRBJ2-7, with D maybe TRBD2 (5 bases). V lost 2 bases and J lost 4, with 7 bases in between. This CDR3 has 12 residues. The germline V gene encodes CDR1 SGHRS and CDR2 YFSETQ. The CDR3 loop reads CASSFTGYEQYF. CDR3 bases: TGCGCCAGCAGCTTTACGGGATACGAGCAGTACTTC. Full variable domain (remainder filled in from reference TRBV5-1 and TRBJ2-7): KAGVTQTPRYLIKTRGQQVTLSCSPISGHRSVSWYQQTPGQGLQFLFEYFSETQRNKGNFPGRFSGRQFSNSRSEMNVSTLELGDSALYLCASSFTGYEQYFGPGTRLTVT.

This clone came up a few times. The rearrangement joins TRBV19 to TRBJ2-1; 14 positions agree with TRBD2. This CDR3 is built from 17 residues. J lost 6 bases, V lost 6 bases, and 10 bases had no gene match. Per the germline V gene, CDR1 is LNHDA and CDR2 is SQIVND (reference sequence). CDR3 residues: CASSQTSGGAPTNEQFF. For the CDR3, the DNA is TGTGCCAGTAGCCAGACTAGCGGGGGGGCCCCGACCAATGAGCAGTTCTTC.

In DNA form, the CDR3 reads TGTGCCAGCAGTCTCTCTGGAAACACCATATATTTT. It encodes CASSLSGNTIYF. The V and J genes are TRBV7-9 and TRBJ1-3; D is uncertain. CDR3 length: 12 amino acids. The V gene lost 6 bases and the J gene lost 0 bases, with 3 bases spanning the gap. Per germline, CDR1 SEHNR and CDR2 FQNEAQ (reference sequence).